This TCR beta chain was retrieved from a study of response to subunit inactivated influenza vaccine (dated by TCRdb to the late 2010s). A note on the overall study: To follow how T cells responded to a trivalent subunit inactivated influenza vaccine, the researchers relied on deep quantitative profiling of the T cell receptor repertoire. Overall study results and their limits: It was suggested by the authors that each seasonal influenza vaccination may recruit only a limited number of new T cells.

The germline V gene encodes CDR1 SGHTA and CDR2 FQGNSA. The CDR3 spans 13 residues, from the cysteine through the phenylalanine. The only DNA kept is the CDR3, 39 bases in frame from the first base. V gives up 6 bases and J gives up 5 bases, and the segment between their germline ends measures 13 bases. As regards this clonotype: Its antigen is unknown. No clone much larger than this one lies a single base away; base qualities are absent.

Library prep was done by RT-PCR. The reads were generated on an Illumina HiSeq 2500. TCRdb's own reprocessing of the public reads used fastp at Q25 and MiXCR and kept productive beta chains. Rows are unified per CDR3 protein, each entry keeping the most common DNA and genes. For this sample there are 860,000 or so distinct CDR3 sequences; 21% appear just once. The leading ten clones occupy roughly a tenth of the sample. The sequencing here drew on PBMCs from blood, taken more than 4 days after vaccination. This clonotype was sampled from a man in his forties or fifties who received an inactivated influenza vaccine. Donor details come from another sample of the same person, matched by shared clones. The chain joins TRBV7-2 to TRBJ1-1; the D gene lacks a confident call. At the DNA level, the sequence is TGTGCCAGCAGTCGAGATAGAGAGACTGAAGCTTTCTTT. Its protein product is CASSRDRETEAFF.